The 17 T cell receptor beta chains below all came from one sample that was sequenced in a study of blood T cells in healthy people across ages. A second PCR, run for roughly 7 to 12 cycles, used a sample-barcoded 5' primer plus a J-beta primer mix. TCRdb re-called the 5' RACE reads through MiXCR, storing one row per CDR3 protein. Counted here are around 990,000 distinct CDR3 sequences, less than 25% occurring once; the ten biggest clones make up 0.75%. These data are also associated with another study on T cells of mothers and their children.

Sequenced: blood. These receptors were collected from a girl aged 2 to 10 in good health.

In its sample, this clonotype was seen many times. The V and J genes are TRBV5-1 and TRBJ2-5; 9 positions match TRBD1. With the DNA end fitting TRBJ2-7 better, the J assignment may be wrong. CDR1 and CDR2 from the germline V gene are SGHRS and YFSETQ. This CDR3 spans 14 amino acids. The CDR3 DNA reads as TGCGCCAGCAGCTTTAGGACAGGGGACTACGAGCAGTACTTC. It codes for CASSFRTGDYEQYF.

The chain is built from TRBV5-1 and TRBJ2-3; D perhaps matches TRBD1 (5 bases). From germline, CDR1 is SGHRS and CDR2 YFSETQ. The CDR3 runs 15 residues. Trimming took 0 bases from V and 0 from J, leaving 8 bases between them. For the CDR3, the DNA is TGCGCCAGCAGCTTGGGACAGAGCAGCACAGATACGCAGTATTTT. Encoded protein: CASSLGQSSTDTQYF.

The chain couples TRBV10-3 to TRBJ1-2, with D maybe TRBD1 (5 bases). The CDR3 has 14 amino acids. Germline V gives CDR1 ENHRY, CDR2 SYGVKD. Trimming cost V 0 bases and J 4 bases, with 9 bases left between them. CDR3 sequence: CAISESRQTYGYTF. CDR3 in DNA: TGTGCCATCAGTGAGTCGAGACAGACCTATGGCTACACCTTC.

There are a few counts of this clonotype. The gene calls are TRBV2 and TRBJ1-2; D remains ambiguous. This CDR3 has 13 amino acids. In germline, CDR1 is SNHLY, CDR2 FYNNEI. V was pared by 9 bases and J by 4 bases, with 15 bases between. The CDR3 region has the DNA TGTGCCAGTACAGAAGCGCCCGGCTATGGCTACACCTTC. It specifies CASTEAPGYGYTF.

J is TRBJ1-1 and V is TRBV4-3; D may be TRBD1 (5 bases). This CDR3 is 15 amino acids long. Germline-derived CDR1 and CDR2 are LGHNA and YSLEER. The V end was cut by 0 bases, the J end by 6 bases, with 14 bases between. The DNA for the CDR3 is TGCGCCAGCAGCCAAGAGGAGGGGCGATGGGCTGAAGCTTTCTTT. It specifies CASSQEEGRWAEAFF.

This chain connects TRBV5-4 to TRBJ2-5; D is possibly TRBD1 (6 bases). Between the trimmed V and J ends, which lost 3 bases and 9 bases, there was a span of 21 bases. This CDR3 is 15 amino acids long. Germline V gene data show CDR1 as SGHNT and CDR2 as YYREEE (reference sequence). The CDR3 DNA sequence: TGTGCCAGCAGCTCCCTACAGGGCCAGACGGAGGCCCAGTACTTC. Amino acids: CASSSLQGQTEAQYF.

This clonotype was seen a handful of times. The chain employs TRBV27 and TRBJ2-5; tentative D call: TRBD2 (6 bases). The J call may be mistaken, given a closer DNA end match to TRBJ2-7. The CDR3 covers 14 residues. The germline gives CDR1 MNHEY, CDR2 SMNVEV (reference sequence). The DNA of the CDR3 is TGTGCCAGCAGTTTATCGATGGCGGGGTACGAGCAGTACTTC. This gives the protein CASSLSMAGYEQYF.

This clonotype has a handful of counts. The rearrangement links TRBV7-9 to TRBJ2-5; tentatively, D is TRBD2 (6 bases). V was trimmed by 4 bases and J by 11 bases, leaving 20 bases between them. The germline V gene encodes CDR1 SEHNR and CDR2 FQNEAQ (reference sequence). This CDR3 is built from 14 residues. CDR3: CASSSWEEPREQYF. The CDR3 nucleotides read TGTGCCAGCAGCTCATGGGAGGAACCTAGAGAGCAGTACTTC.

This clonotype came up a few times. This rearrangement joins TRBV6-1 to TRBJ2-1; tentatively, D is TRBD2 (6 bases). V was shortened by 11 bases and J by 0 bases, with 17 bases between the two germline ends. The CDR3 length is 15 residues. Germline values: CDR1 MNHNS, CDR2 SASEGT. The CDR3 DNA reads as TGTGCCTGCAAAACCCTAGCGCCCTCCTACAATGAGCAGTTCTTC. Translated, it gives CACKTLAPSYNEQFF.

This clonotype was seen many times. This sequence joins TRBV10-3 and TRBJ1-5; D is possibly TRBD1 (5 bases). This CDR3 is built from 15 residues. The V gene's germline CDR1 is ENHRY and CDR2 SYGVKD. V was trimmed by 6 bases and J by 3 bases, leaving 15 bases between them. CDR3 in amino acids: CAIRSGGGTNQPQHF. DNA for the CDR3: TGTGCCATCAGAAGTGGGGGGGGAACCAATCAGCCCCAGCATTTT.

The table lists this clonotype with a few counts. The CDR3 nucleotides are TGTGCCAGCCGTCGAGATCTAGGGGACGACCAGTTCTTC. The encoded protein is CASRRDLGDDQFF. V and J are TRBV6-2 or TRBV6-3 and TRBJ2-5; D may be TRBD1 or TRBD2 (5 bases each). The J call may be incorrect, as the DNA end agrees better with TRBJ2-1. The CDR3 has 13 residues. Germline V gives CDR1 MNHEY, CDR2 SVGEGT.

This sequence joins TRBV20-1 and TRBJ2-7, with 7 positions matching TRBD2. CDR3 length equals 15 residues. After removal of 0 bases from V and 0 bases from J, the junction contained 5 bases not matched to a gene. Germline CDR1 and CDR2: DFQATT and SNEGSKA (reference sequence). The CDR3 region is CSARDRGLLSYEQYF. CDR3 in DNA: TGCAGTGCTAGAGACCGGGGACTACTCTCCTACGAGCAGTACTTC.

V and J are TRBV5-1 and TRBJ1-6; unclear D gene. The ends were cut back, 2 bases at V and 10 bases at J, with 13 bases in the middle. CDR3 length: 14 residues. Germline V gives CDR1 SGHRS, CDR2 YFSETQ. This CDR3 reads CASSFNFGDSPLHF. CDR3 in DNA: TGCGCCAGCAGCTTTAATTTTGGAGACTCACCCCTCCACTTT.

The genes are TRBV11-3 and TRBJ2-3, with TRBD2 as a possible D gene (5 bases). Germline-derived CDR1 and CDR2 are SGHNT and YENEEA. With 5 bases removed from V and 10 bases from J, the gap between germline ends came to 16 bases. The CDR3 totals 13 residues. The CDR3 protein is CASSIGKETPQYF. The DNA of the CDR3 is TGTGCCAGCAGCATCGGGAAAGAGACTCCGCAGTATTTT.

This clonotype was seen a handful of times. The rearrangement links TRBV6-5 to TRBJ2-5; 10 bases are shared with TRBD2. The CDR3 is 15 amino acids. Germline CDR1 and CDR2: MNHEY and SVGAGI. V was clipped by 5 bases and J by 5 bases; unmatched bases: 8. In DNA form, the CDR3 reads TGTGCCAGCAGTCGGGTAGCGGGGGGTGGTGAGACCCAGTACTTC. It yields the protein CASSRVAGGGETQYF.

This chain joins TRBV6-2 or TRBV6-3 and TRBJ2-7, with D perhaps TRBD1 (6 bases). The CDR3 has 15 residues. CDR1 MNHEY and CDR2 SVGEGT come from the germline V gene. Trimming cost V 4 bases and J 4 bases, with 17 bases left between them. CDR3 amino acids: CASSSNRVTLYEQYF. CDR3 nucleotides: TGTGCCAGCAGTTCTAACAGGGTTACCCTGTACGAGCAGTACTTC.

This clonotype was detected a few times. The rearrangement joins TRBV7-6 to TRBJ2-5, with a weak D call TRBD2 (6 bases). Germline V lookup: CDR1 SGHVS, CDR2 FNYEAQ. V was trimmed by 3 bases and J by 0 bases, leaving 11 bases between them. The CDR3 contains 15 residues. The CDR3 sequence is CASSFTGGDQETQYF. The CDR3 DNA reads as TGTGCCAGCAGCTTTACAGGCGGGGACCAAGAGACCCAGTACTTC.